The present T cell receptor beta chain was sequenced within a study of CD8 T cells in Susac syndrome. About the research overall: Patients with Susac syndrome had blood drawn and were at that point therapy-naive, on corticosteroids, or on intravenous immunoglobulin alone.

The CDR3 sequence is 11 residues long. The germline CDR1 and CDR2 sequences are SGHVS and FNYEAQ. V was shortened by 1 base and J by 6 bases, with 4 bases between the two germline ends. Random hexamers were used to reverse transcribe the RNA input (about 0.5 to 1 ug). TCRdb ran MiXCR on the immunoSEQ multiplex PCR reads and lists one entry per CDR3 protein. The sample lists some 77,000 distinct CDR3 sequences; 93% were seen once. Sequencing used CD4+ T cells from PBMCs. The rearrangement uses TRBV7-6 and TRBJ2-7; D gene unclear. This TCR was recovered from a human donor with Susac syndrome. The CDR3 nucleotides read TGTGCCAGCAGCTTAGGGGTCGAGCAGTACTTC. As protein: CASSLGVEQYF. Full variable domain (missing parts from reference TRBV7-6 and TRBJ2-7): GAGVSQSPRYKVTKRGQDVALRCDPISGHVSLYWYRQALGQGPEFLTYFNYEAQQDKSGLPNDRFSAERPEGSISTLTIQRTEQRDSAMYRCASSLGVEQYFGPGTRLTVT.